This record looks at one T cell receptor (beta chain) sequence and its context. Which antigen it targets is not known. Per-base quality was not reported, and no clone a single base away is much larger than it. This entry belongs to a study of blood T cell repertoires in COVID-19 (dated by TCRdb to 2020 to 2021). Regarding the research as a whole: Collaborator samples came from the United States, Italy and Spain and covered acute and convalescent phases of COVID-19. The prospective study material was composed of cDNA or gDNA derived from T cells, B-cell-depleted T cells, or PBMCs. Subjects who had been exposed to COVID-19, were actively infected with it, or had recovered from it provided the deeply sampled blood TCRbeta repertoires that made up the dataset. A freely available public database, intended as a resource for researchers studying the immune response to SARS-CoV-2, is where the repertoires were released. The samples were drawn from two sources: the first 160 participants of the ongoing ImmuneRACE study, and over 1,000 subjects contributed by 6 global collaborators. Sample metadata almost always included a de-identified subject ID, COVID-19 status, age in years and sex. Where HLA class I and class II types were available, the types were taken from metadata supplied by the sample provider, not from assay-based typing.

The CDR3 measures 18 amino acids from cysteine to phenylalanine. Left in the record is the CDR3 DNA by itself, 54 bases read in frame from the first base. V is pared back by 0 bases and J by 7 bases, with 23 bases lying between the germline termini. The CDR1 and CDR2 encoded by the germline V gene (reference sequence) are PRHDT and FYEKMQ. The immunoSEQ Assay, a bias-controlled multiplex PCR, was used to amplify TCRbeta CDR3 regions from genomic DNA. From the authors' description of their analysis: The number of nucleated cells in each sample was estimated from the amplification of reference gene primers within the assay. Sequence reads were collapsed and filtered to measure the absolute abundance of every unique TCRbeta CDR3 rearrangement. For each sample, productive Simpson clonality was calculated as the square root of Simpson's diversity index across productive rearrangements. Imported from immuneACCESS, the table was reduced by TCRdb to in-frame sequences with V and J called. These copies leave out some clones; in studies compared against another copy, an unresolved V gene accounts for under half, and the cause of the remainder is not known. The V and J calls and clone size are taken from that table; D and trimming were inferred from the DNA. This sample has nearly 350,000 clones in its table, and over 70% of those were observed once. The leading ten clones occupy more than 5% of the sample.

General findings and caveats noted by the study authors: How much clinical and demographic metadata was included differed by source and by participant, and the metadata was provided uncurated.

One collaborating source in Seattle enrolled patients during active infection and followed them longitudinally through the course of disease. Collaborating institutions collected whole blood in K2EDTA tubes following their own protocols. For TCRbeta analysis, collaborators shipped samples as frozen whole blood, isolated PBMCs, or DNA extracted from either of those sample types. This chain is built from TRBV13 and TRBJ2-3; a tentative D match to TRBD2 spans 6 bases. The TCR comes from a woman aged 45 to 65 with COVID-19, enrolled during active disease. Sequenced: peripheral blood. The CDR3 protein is CASSLGRGLRGSFNTQYF. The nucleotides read TGTGCCAGCAGCTTAGGCCGGGGGTTGAGGGGCTCCTTTAATACGCAGTATTTT.